These T cell receptor beta chains were read from a single sample in a study of metastatic and nonmetastatic thyroid tumors. TCRdb reassembled clones from the PCR reads with MiXCR. The top ten hold about 30% of the sample, which has 30,000 to 35,000 clones, more than 25% seen once. The sample was blood. All receptors derive from a female donor with papillary thyroid cancer or a benign thyroid nodule (not recorded which). Some clones in this sample may be carry-over from other donors' samples. CDR3s include the opening cysteine and the closing phenylalanine or tryptophan. Each record gives: clone size, V gene, D gene, J gene, CDR3 protein, CDR3 DNA. The D gene is left open where the match is weak. Size tells how often a clone was seen (once, few, many) or the class of an expanded clone, and some rows leave it out.

once,TRBV20-1,TRBD1,TRBJ1-3,CSARDRERANTIYF,TGCAGTGCCAGAGACAGGGAAAGGGCGAACACCATATATTTT
-,TRBV6-1,-,TRBJ1-3,CASSEVWQSGGNTIYF,TGTGCCAGCAGTGAAGTTTGGCAGTCGGGTGGAAACACCATATATTTT
-,TRBV15,-,TRBJ2-7,CATSRGSYEQYF,TGTGCCACCAGCAGAGGATCCTACGAGCAGTACTTC
few,TRBV6-1,TRBD1,TRBJ2-7,CASRTGTGLSYEQYF,TGTGCCAGCAGAACCGGGACAGGCCTCTCCTACGAGCAGTACTTC
medium-sized,TRBV10-3,TRBD2,TRBJ2-1,CAIQTSGSSYNEQFF,TGTGCCATACAGACTAGCGGGAGCTCCTACAATGAGCAGTTCTTC
-,TRBV2,-,TRBJ2-1,CASSLGDFLGVDEQFF,TGTGCCAGCAGTCTCGGTGACTTCCTTGGGGTGGATGAGCAGTTCTTC
few,TRBV2,-,TRBJ1-4,CASSEGGVNEKLFF,TGTGCCAGCAGTGAAGGGGGCGTTAATGAAAAACTGTTTTTT
-,TRBV24-1,TRBD2,TRBJ2-7,CATSDSSGSYEQYF,TGTGCCACCAGTGATTCTAGCGGGAGCTACGAGCAGTACTTC
-,TRBV7-3,-,TRBJ2-7,CASSLHAAGEQYF,TGTGCCAGCAGCTTACACGCAGCGGGCGAGCAGTACTTC
-,TRBV6-1,TRBD1,TRBJ1-3,CASSRTGQSGNTIYF,TGTGCCAGCAGTCGGACAGGGCAAAGTGGAAACACCATATATTTT
few,TRBV4-1,-,TRBJ1-2,CASSQDSGSGYTF,TGCGCCAGCAGCCAAGATTCAGGGAGCGGCTACACCTTC
many,TRBV25-1,-,TRBJ1-5,CASSRGGQPQHF,TGTGCCAGCAGTCGGGGGGGACAGCCCCAGCATTTT
few,TRBV6-2/TRBV6-3,-,TRBJ1-1,CASSYSGRNTEAFF,TGTGCCAGCAGTTACTCGGGGCGGAACACTGAAGCTTTCTTT
-,TRBV11-2,TRBD1,TRBJ2-2,CASSRQGQGASTGELFF,TGTGCCAGCAGCCGACAGGGACAGGGGGCTAGCACCGGGGAGCTGTTTTTT
few,TRBV6-2/TRBV6-3,TRBD1,TRBJ1-5,CASSPGQVNQPQHF,TGTGCCAGCAGCCCGGGACAGGTCAATCAGCCCCAGCATTTT
-,TRBV4-3,TRBD2,TRBJ2-3,CASSPRTSGSGADTQYF,TGCGCCAGCAGCCCTAGGACTAGCGGGAGTGGTGCAGATACGCAGTATTTT
-,TRBV20-1,-,TRBJ2-7,CSAPGTSVVYEQYF,TGCAGTGCACCCGGGACATCGGTAGTTTACGAGCAGTACTTC
few,TRBV6-1,-,TRBJ1-1,CASTMGNTEAFF,TGTGCCAGCACGATGGGGAACACTGAAGCTTTCTTT
few,TRBV6-2/TRBV6-3,TRBD2,TRBJ2-3,CASSLRASGGISSTDTQYF,TGTGCCAGCAGCCTCCGGGCTAGCGGGGGTATTTCTAGCACAGATACGCAGTATTTT
-,TRBV30,-,TRBJ1-1,CAWTRNTEAFF,TGTGCCTGGACCAGGAACACTGAAGCTTTCTTT
many,TRBV27,TRBD2,TRBJ2-1,CASTQRAGGVVYEQFF,TGTGCCAGCACCCAAAGGGCGGGGGGGGTCGTCTATGAGCAGTTCTTC
-,TRBV6-5,-,TRBJ1-3,CASSYSTGGNTIYF,TGTGCCAGCAGTTACTCCACAGGGGGAAACACCATATATTTT
-,TRBV20-1,-,TRBJ2-1,CSARDLQARINEQFF,TGCAGTGCTAGAGACCTCCAGGCACGGATAAATGAGCAGTTCTTC
medium-sized,TRBV28,-,TRBJ1-5,CASSFSGGRRQPQHF,TGTGCCAGCAGTTTCTCGGGGGGCAGAAGACAGCCCCAGCATTTT
-,TRBV7-2,TRBD2,TRBJ2-7,CASSLASGGGYEQYF,TGTGCCAGCAGCTTAGCCTCTGGCGGGGGCTACGAGCAGTACTTC
few,TRBV12-3/TRBV12-4,-,TRBJ1-2,CASRDSANYGYTF,TGTGCCAGCAGGGACAGTGCTAACTATGGCTACACCTTC
-,TRBV6-1,TRBD2,TRBJ2-1,CASKETSGSSYNEQFF,TGTGCCAGCAAAGAGACTAGCGGTAGCTCCTACAATGAGCAGTTCTTC
many,TRBV27,TRBD1,TRBJ2-5,CASSSSPHRGGTQYF,TGTGCCAGCAGTTCCTCACCCCACAGGGGTGGGACCCAGTACTTC
many,TRBV9,-,TRBJ2-2,CASSAGWVNGELFF,TGTGCCAGCAGCGCCGGGTGGGTAAACGGGGAGCTGTTTTTT
-,TRBV5-1,-,TRBJ2-5,CASSLIGQSQEAQYF,TGCGCCAGCAGCTTGATTGGACAGAGCCAAGAGGCCCAGTACTTC
-,TRBV4-1,TRBD1,TRBJ1-5,CASSQTGRPREPQHF,TGCGCCAGCAGCCAGACAGGGAGACCTCGGGAGCCCCAGCATTTT
many,TRBV18,TRBD2,TRBJ2-3,CASSPLRTRADTQYF,TGTGCCAGCTCACCCCTACGGACTAGGGCAGATACGCAGTATTTT
-,TRBV5-1,-,TRBJ2-1,CASSPGHPSYNEQFF,TGCGCCAGCAGCCCAGGACACCCCTCCTACAATGAGCAGTTCTTC
once,TRBV7-9,-,TRBJ1-2,CASSLRGGYGYTF,TGTGCCAGCAGCTTACGAGGGGGGTATGGCTACACCTTC
-,TRBV20-1,TRBD1,TRBJ1-2,CSARDPTGGGNYGYTF,TGCAGTGCTAGAGATCCCACAGGGGGGGGTAACTATGGCTACACCTTC
-,TRBV24-1,-,TRBJ1-2,CATSGRREGYGYTF,TGTGCCACCAGCGGCCGCCGGGAGGGGTATGGCTACACCTTC
medium-sized,TRBV11-3,TRBD1,TRBJ2-7,CASSARQGLNEQYF,TGTGCCAGCAGCGCTAGACAGGGTTTGAACGAGCAGTACTTC
many,TRBV5-1,-,TRBJ2-3,CASSLTGVTDTQYF,TGCGCCAGCAGCTTGACGGGAGTCACAGATACGCAGTATTTT